What follows describes a single TCR beta chain. No antigen is known for it. This specimen comes from a study of T cell responses to AZD1222 COVID-19 vaccine. Clones were sequenced by immunoSEQ multiplex PCR, and TCRdb holds only the in-frame ones, with some missing. The sample includes 120,000 or so clones, around 84% of them seen just once. Study findings and constraints: Possibly, clonal diversity was underestimated; donors were largely white British and included more females. Repertoires were collected only later (after the peak T cell response had occurred). At study baseline, merely six AZD1222 recipients were seropositive. Spike-specific TCR breadth and depth were elevated following two AZD1222 doses.

CDR3 length equals 15 residues. Between the trimmed V and J ends, which lost 1 base and 0 bases, there was a span of 6 bases. Germline V gene sequence: CDR1 SGHTA, CDR2 FQGNSA. The receptor comes from an adult who received the AZD1222 COVID-19 vaccine. The chain couples TRBV7-2 to TRBJ1-4; D is unresolved. Source: peripheral blood, taken 28 days after the second AZD1222 dose. The CDR3 DNA follows: TGTGCCAGCAGCTTAGGGGCAGCAACTAATGAAAAACTGTTTTTT. Translating gives CASSLGAATNEKLFF. Drawing the rest from reference TRBV7-2 and TRBJ1-4, the complete variable domain is GAGVSQSPSNKVTEKGKDVELRCDPISGHTALYWYRQSLGQGLEFLIYFQGNSAPDKSGLPSDRFSAERTGGSVSTLTIQRTQQEDSAVYLCASSLGAATNEKLFFGSGTQLSVL.